A single sample gave rise to the 10 T cell receptor beta chains below, sequenced in a study of T cells in Graves' hyperthyroidism and ophthalmopathy. From RNA transcripts, TCR beta CDR3 regions were amplified. HTBI primers were the set used in a first-round RT-PCR of the TCR CDR3. Via MiXCR, TCRdb re-called the multiplex PCR reads, giving one row per CDR3 protein. The table lists fewer than 800,000 distinct CDR3 sequences, about 16% of them singletons, with under 10% in the top ten. Sample: blood. These receptors originate from a man between 18 and 29 years old with Graves' hyperthyroidism.

The chain employs TRBV6-2 or TRBV6-3 and TRBJ2-5; tentatively, D is TRBD1 (7 bases). CDR3 length: 15 amino acids. The V end was cut by 4 bases, the J end by 6 bases, with 18 bases between. Germline CDR1 is MNHEY and CDR2 is SVGEGT. The CDR3 spells CASSSGTAGEKTQYF. CDR3 sequence (DNA): TGTGCCAGCAGTTCAGGGACAGCGGGTGAAAAGACCCAGTACTTC.

This clonotype was found a few times. The CDR3 DNA follows: TGTGCCAGCAGCCAAGAAGGGGCTTGGGTCTACACCTTC. Translated, it gives CASSQEGAWVYTF. The V call is TRBV3-1, the J call TRBJ1-2; TRBD1 is a possible D gene (5 bases). In germline, CDR1 is LGHDT, CDR2 YNNKEL (reference sequence). Trimming pared 0 bases from V and 10 bases from J, leaving 12 bases between. This CDR3 spans 13 amino acids.

This clonotype turned up a few times. Because the CDR3 is missing its conserved closing phenylalanine or tryptophan, this is likely a read error. The rearrangement joins TRBV5-1 to TRBJ1-6; unclear D gene. The CDR3 totals 13 residues. Looked up from germline, CDR1 is SGHRS and CDR2 is YFSETQ. V dropped 6 bases and J dropped 8 bases, with 12 bases sitting between them. In nucleotides, the CDR3 is TGCGCCAGCACTTCTTCCCCGGATTCACCCCTCCACCTT. Translation gives CASTSSPDSPLHL.

J is TRBJ2-7 and V is TRBV25-1, with D possibly TRBD1 on 6 matching bases. There are 15 residues in the CDR3. Germline V gene data show CDR1 as MGHDK and CDR2 as SYGVNS. The ends were cut back, 2 bases at V and 2 bases at J, with 13 bases in the middle. The CDR3 sequence: CASSEPTQGTYEQYF. The CDR3 DNA reads as TGTGCCAGCAGTGAACCAACGCAGGGGACCTACGAGCAGTACTTC.

V is TRBV24-1 and J is TRBJ2-5, with 9 bases aligning to TRBD1. The CDR3 spans 16 residues. Trimming took 4 bases from V and 4 from J; bases not matched to a gene: 9. Germline V CDR1 and CDR2: KGHDR, SFDVKD. Here the CDR3 reads CATSDPGTGLGETQYF. CDR3 DNA sequence: TGTGCCACCAGTGACCCGGGGACAGGGTTAGGAGAGACCCAGTACTTC.

The chain couples TRBV19 to TRBJ1-2; a weak D match, TRBD1 (6 bases). Per the germline V gene, CDR1 is LNHDA and CDR2 is SQIVND (reference sequence). Trimming pared 3 bases from V and 4 bases from J, leaving 9 bases between. The CDR3 is 13 amino acids. The CDR3 sequence is CASSMDSIYGYTF. For the CDR3, the DNA is TGTGCCAGTAGTATGGACAGTATCTATGGCTACACCTTC.

Ten or more counts support this clonotype. V is TRBV3-1 and J is TRBJ1-1; D unclear. CDR1 and CDR2 (germline): LGHDT, YNNKEL (reference sequence). The CDR3 is 14 amino acids. Trimming removed 4 bases from V and 4 bases from J, with 13 bases in between. CDR3 sequence: CASSLRVGGTEAFF. The CDR3 DNA reads as TGTGCCAGCAGCCTTCGCGTGGGAGGCACTGAAGCTTTCTTT. Full variable domain (outside the CDR3, taken from reference TRBV3-1 and TRBJ1-1): DTAVSQTPKYLVTQMGNDKSIKCEQNLGHDTMYWYKQDSKKFLKIMFSYNNKELIINETVPNRFSPKSPDKAHLNLHINSLELGDSAVYFCASSLRVGGTEAFFGQGTRLTVV.

This clonotype has just a few counts. V gene TRBV2 combines with J gene TRBJ2-3; possible D gene TRBD2, 6 bases. V gave up 6 bases and J gave up 1 base, with 14 bases separating them. Germline V gene sequence: CDR1 SNHLY, CDR2 FYNNEI. This CDR3 has 15 amino acids. DNA of the CDR3: TGTGCCAGCAGCTTAGCGGTTTCTGGCACAGATACGCAGTATTTT. As protein: CASSLAVSGTDTQYF.

Only a few counts were recorded for this clonotype. The chain has TRBV25-1 and TRBJ2-1; no reliable D call. This CDR3 region has 16 residues. Germline CDR1 MGHDK, CDR2 SYGVNS. The V gene lost 5 bases and the J gene lost 3 bases, with 17 bases spanning the gap. CDR3 DNA sequence: TGTGCCAGCAGTTCCTCCGACTCTTCTCTCTACAATGAGCAGTTCTTC. This codes for CASSSSDSSLYNEQFF.

This clonotype was recorded many times. The rearrangement joins TRBV28 to TRBJ2-7, with D unclear. Germline V gene data show CDR1 as MDHEN and CDR2 as SYDVKM. CDR3 length equals 14 residues. Deletions cut 3 bases from V and 2 bases from J, with 11 bases between. The CDR3 here is CASSFGRVTYEQYF. In DNA form, the CDR3 reads TGTGCCAGCAGTTTTGGCAGAGTAACCTACGAGCAGTACTTC.